This TCR beta chain was obtained from a study of T cell responses to AZD1222 COVID-19 vaccine. Study observations and caveats: Clonal diversity may have been underestimated in mostly white British donors.

TCRdb's copy holds only in-frame clones and misses some; the assay was immunoSEQ multiplex PCR. Among 85,000 to 120,000 clones, about 90% were seen once, and the ten largest hold about 4.8%. In germline, CDR1 is LNHDA, CDR2 SQIVND (reference sequence). The CDR3 sequence is 13 residues long. V was shortened by 6 bases and J by 2 bases, with 10 bases between the two germline ends. On this clone itself: Its antigen is still unknown.

The source material was peripheral blood, sampled on day 0 of AZD1222 vaccination. V is TRBV19 and J is TRBJ2-5; D is ambiguous. The receptor comes from an adult in good health. The CDR3 bases are TGTGCCAGTAGGTCCGTGGAACAAGAGACCCAGTACTTC. Its protein product is CASRSVEQETQYF.